This T cell receptor (beta chain) was obtained from a study of chemoradiotherapy in HPV16-positive cancers. Study summary: Candidate HPV-specific T-cell clones and common TCR motifs came from functional assays in a couple of HPV16-positive patients.

The method was immunoSEQ multiplex PCR; TCRdb's version includes in-frame clones alone and lacks a portion of them. This sample yields 7,900 or so clones, of which 87% are seen a single time; more than 13% belongs to the top ten. Samples were taken several times over chemoradiotherapy. Notes on this clone: The antigen remains undetermined.

Regarding the study as a whole: HPV-responsive T-cell expansion during chemoradiotherapy was linked to improved recurrence-free survival in HPV16-positive patients.

The source was blood, collected from a patient who underwent chemoradiotherapy. The TCR comes from a human donor with HPV-associated anogenital cancer.

The CDR3 sequence is CSVGFSPNEQYF. In DNA, the CDR3 is TGCAGCGTTGGGTTCTCCCCGAATGAGCAGTACTTC. V gene TRBV29-1 combines with J gene TRBJ2-7; D gene unclear. The CDR3 covers 12 residues. Germline assignment: CDR1 SQVTM and CDR2 ANQGSEA. V was clipped by 4 bases and J by 7 bases, with 14 bases between them.